This TCR beta chain was sequenced in a study of T cell repertoires in cytomegalovirus infection. Each CDR3 protein gets one entry after TCRdb re-called the reads with MiXCR. Of 250,000 to 300,000 distinct CDR3 sequences in the sample, roughly 15% are singletons; the top ten hold roughly 9.7%. The sample holds many counts of this clonotype. Its antigen is still unknown. The V gene's germline CDR1 is DFQATT and CDR2 SNEGSKA (reference sequence). CDR3 length: 13 amino acids. Trimming took 1 base from V and 7 from J, leaving 13 bases between them. Study-level points and caveats: HLA-C-restricted CMV-specific TCR beta clonotypes were dominant in the ex vivo response.

The specimen sequenced was PBMCs. This receptor was taken from a human donor in good health (CMV status not recorded). Some clones in this sample may be carry-over from other donors' samples. The chain links TRBV20-1 to TRBJ1-1; D remains unclear. The CDR3, as DNA: TGCAGTGCTAGAGGCCAGGCGATAGGTGAAGCTTTCTTT. Translated, it gives CSARGQAIGEAFF.